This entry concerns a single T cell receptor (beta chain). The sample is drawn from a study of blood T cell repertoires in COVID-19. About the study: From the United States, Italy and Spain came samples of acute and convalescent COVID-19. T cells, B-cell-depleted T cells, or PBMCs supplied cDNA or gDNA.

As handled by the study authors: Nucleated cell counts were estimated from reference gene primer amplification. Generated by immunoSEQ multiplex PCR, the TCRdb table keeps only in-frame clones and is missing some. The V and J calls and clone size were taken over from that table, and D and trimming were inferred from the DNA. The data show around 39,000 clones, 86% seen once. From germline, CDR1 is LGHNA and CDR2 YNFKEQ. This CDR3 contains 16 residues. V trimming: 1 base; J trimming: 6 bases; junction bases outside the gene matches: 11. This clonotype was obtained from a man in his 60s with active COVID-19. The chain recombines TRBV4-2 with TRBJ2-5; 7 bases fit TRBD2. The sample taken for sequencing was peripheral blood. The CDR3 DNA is TGTGCCAGCAGCCAAGGAGCTCGCGGGAGTAGTCAGACCCAGTACTTC. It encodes CASSQGARGSSQTQYF.